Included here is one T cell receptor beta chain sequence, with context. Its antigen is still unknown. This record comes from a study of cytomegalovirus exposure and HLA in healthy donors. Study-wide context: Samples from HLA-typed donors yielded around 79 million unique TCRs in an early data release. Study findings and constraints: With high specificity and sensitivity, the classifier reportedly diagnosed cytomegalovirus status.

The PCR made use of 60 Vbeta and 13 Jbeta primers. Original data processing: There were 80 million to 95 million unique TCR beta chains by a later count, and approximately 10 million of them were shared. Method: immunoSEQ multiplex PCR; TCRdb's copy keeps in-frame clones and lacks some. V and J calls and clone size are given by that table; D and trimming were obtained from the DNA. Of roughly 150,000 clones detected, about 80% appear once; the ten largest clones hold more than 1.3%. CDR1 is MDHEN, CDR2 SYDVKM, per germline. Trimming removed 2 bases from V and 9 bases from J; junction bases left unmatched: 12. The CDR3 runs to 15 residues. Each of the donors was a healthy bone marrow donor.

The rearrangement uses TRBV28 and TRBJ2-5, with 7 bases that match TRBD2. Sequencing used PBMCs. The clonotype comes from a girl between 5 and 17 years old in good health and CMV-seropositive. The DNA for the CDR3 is TGTGCCAGCAGTTTACTCCTAGCGGTCACTGGAGCCCAGTACTTC. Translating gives CASSLLLAVTGAQYF.